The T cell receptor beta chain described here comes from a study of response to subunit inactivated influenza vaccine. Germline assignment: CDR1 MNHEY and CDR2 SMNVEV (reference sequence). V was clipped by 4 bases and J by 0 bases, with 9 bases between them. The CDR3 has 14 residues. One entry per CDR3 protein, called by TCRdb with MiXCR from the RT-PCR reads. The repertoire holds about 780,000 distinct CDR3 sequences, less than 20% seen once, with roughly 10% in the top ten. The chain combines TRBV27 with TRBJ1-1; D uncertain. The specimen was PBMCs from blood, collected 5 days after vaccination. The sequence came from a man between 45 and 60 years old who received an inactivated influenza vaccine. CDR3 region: CASSSPFMNTEAFF. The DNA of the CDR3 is TGTGCCAGCAGTTCACCTTTCATGAACACTGAAGCTTTCTTT.